The clone carrying this TCR beta chain was recorded a few times. The antigen is undetermined. Regarding time point: persistent/refractory GD, antithyroid drugs over 5 years with positive TRAb. Scientists built the TCR library using RNA that was extracted from PBMCs. It was American Thyroid Association guidelines that determined Graves' disease diagnosis. This specimen comes from a study of regulatory T cells in long-lasting Graves disease. General study results and limits: Small numbers of samples may have cut accuracy. Persistent disease was associated with favored TRBV28 usage and with favored use of TRBJ1-2 and TRBJ2-5. Clonotypes that were public and shared totalled 2,500 to 3,000 in persistent patients versus 750 to 1,000 in new patients.

Relying on iRepertoire HTBI primers and Arm-PCR of CDR3 regions, the team built TCR beta libraries. MiXCR, applied by TCRdb to the multiplex PCR reads, yields one record per CDR3 protein. The sample lists 300,000 to 500,000 distinct CDR3 sequences, around 21% occurring once. The V end lost 10 bases, the J end lost 6 bases, and 13 bases lay between the germline ends. Germline V gives CDR1 MNHNS, CDR2 SASEGT. The CDR3 is made up of 11 amino acids. This material consisted of peripheral blood mononuclear cells (PBMCs), taken when the disease was refractory, from a patient treated with antithyroid drugs. This receptor was obtained from a female donor with Graves disease. The chain combines TRBV6-1 with TRBJ2-7; D uncertain. CDR3 amino acids: CATETSREQYF. CDR3 nucleotides: TGTGCCACCGAGACGTCTCGCGAGCAGTACTTC.